Listed here is a single T cell receptor (beta chain). The antigen remains undetermined. CD4+CD25+CD127- Tregs, CD4+CD25- non-Tregs, CD4 and CD8 cells were sorted. This specimen comes from a study of Tregs in tolerant kidney transplant recipients. In the study overall: Mixed chimerism was transient after nonmyeloablative marrow transplants from related graft donors. Study-wide results and limits: The small number of patients limits these findings pending further validation. This study did not directly address biological reproducibility.

TCRdb's table, derived via immunoSEQ multiplex PCR, lists solely in-frame clones and lacks some. The table has 90,000 to 120,000 clones, nearly 90% seen once; the top ten hold approximately 0.35%. The starting material was CD4+ T cells from blood, obtained before the transplant. The origin of this receptor is a human donor who received a combined kidney and bone marrow transplant.

In DNA form, the CDR3 reads TGTGCCACAGCGCTTAGATTCCGGGAGACCCAGTACTTC. Its translation: CATALRFRETQYF. This chain joins TRBV2 and TRBJ2-5; D gene unclear. Trimming stripped 10 bases from V and 5 bases from J, with 17 bases between. The germline V gene has CDR1 SNHLY and CDR2 FYNNEI. The CDR3 has 13 residues.